These T cell receptor beta chains were read from a single sample in a study of T cells in Graves' hyperthyroidism and ophthalmopathy. TCRdb re-called the multiplex PCR reads with MiXCR, one entry per CDR3 protein. Of about 560,000 distinct CDR3 sequences detected, over 15% appear once; the ten largest clones hold around a sixth. Sample: blood. Receptor source: a woman aged 18-29 years with Graves' hyperthyroidism. Both conserved end residues are part of each CDR3. D genes are given only for firm matches. Expanded clones get a size class; other rows say once, few or many, or leave the size out.

J gene,clone size,V gene,D gene,CDR3 DNA,CDR3 protein
TRBJ1-1,.,TRBV5-1,TRBD1,TGCGCCAGCAGCCTAGGACAGGGGGCGCCTATGACTGAAGCTTTCTTT,CASSLGQGAPMTEAFF
TRBJ2-7,many,TRBV2,.,TGTGCCAGCAGTGCAGGGACCAACGAGCAGTACTTC,CASSAGTNEQYF
TRBJ2-1,many,TRBV11-1,.,TGTGCCAGCAGCTTAGTGGGCAGCGGCAATGAGCAGTTCTTC,CASSLVGSGNEQFF
TRBJ2-5,few,TRBV20-1,TRBD2,TGCAGTACAAAATTAGCGGGGGGGCCTGAGACCCAGTACTTC,CSTKLAGGPETQYF
TRBJ1-2,few,TRBV25-1,.,TGTGCCAGCAGCTTCGCGAGTAACTATGGCTACACCTTC,CASSFASNYGYTF
TRBJ2-7,many,TRBV2,.,TGTGCCAGCAGGGTTGGACAGATATCCTACGAGCAGTACTTC,CASRVGQISYEQYF
TRBJ1-1,many,TRBV12-3/TRBV12-4,.,TGTGCCAGCAGTCGACAGGTTTGGGGGGCTGAAGCTTTCTTT,CASSRQVWGAEAFF
TRBJ2-1,.,TRBV20-1,TRBD2,TGCAGTGCTAGAGAGCCACTAGCGGGGGATTACAATGAGCAGTTCTTC,CSAREPLAGDYNEQFF
TRBJ1-6,.,TRBV24-1,TRBD1,TGTGCCACCACTACGACAGGGGCGTTATGTTCCTATAATTCACCCCTCCACTTT,CATTTTGALCSYNSPLHF
TRBJ1-1,many,TRBV29-1,.,TGCAGCGCCTCCAGGGAACTCATGAACACTGAAGCTTTCTTT,CSASRELMNTEAFF
TRBJ2-1,many,TRBV24-1,.,TGTGCCACCAGTGACTCCGTGAGGCCAGCCATTGGCTCCTACAATGAGCAGTTCTTC,CATSDSVRPAIGSYNEQFF
TRBJ2-1,.,TRBV7-9,TRBD2,TGTGCCAGCAGCCCCCGGGGGGTAGCCTACAATGAGCAGTTCTTC,CASSPRGVAYNEQFF
TRBJ1-6,.,TRBV6-1,.,TGTGCCAGCAGCAGACGACGTGGGGGCGATTCACCCCTCCACTTT,CASSRRRGGDSPLHF
TRBJ1-2,few,TRBV6-2/TRBV6-3,.,TGTGCCAGCAGTTACTCTGACAGACCTAATGGCTACACCTTC,CASSYSDRPNGYTF
TRBJ1-5,.,TRBV20-1,.,TGCAGTGCTAGTGGAGGGGGCAATCAGCCCCAGCATTTT,CSASGGGNQPQHF
TRBJ1-4,many,TRBV12-3/TRBV12-4,TRBD1,TGTGCCAGCAGTCCAGGGGACAGGAGTGCAACTAATGAAAAACTGTTTTTT,CASSPGDRSATNEKLFF
TRBJ2-4,few,TRBV20-1,.,TGCAGTGGACGAAAATTAGTAGCCAAAAACATTCAGTACTTC,CSGRKLVAKNIQYF
TRBJ2-3,few,TRBV6-1,.,TGTGCCAGTAACCTACTGCTGACAGATACGCAGTATTTT,CASNLLLTDTQYF
TRBJ1-3,few,TRBV20-1,.,TGCAGTGCTAGAGATGGTCGCAGGGTTATCTCTGGAAACACCATATATTTT,CSARDGRRVISGNTIYF
TRBJ1-1,.,TRBV6-2/TRBV6-3,TRBD1,TGTGCCAGCAGCCCCCCGGACAGGGTCTCTGAAGCTTTCTTT,CASSPPDRVSEAFF
TRBJ1-6,.,TRBV11-3,.,TGTGCCAGCAGCCAACGGGACTATAATTCACCCCTCCACTTT,CASSQRDYNSPLHF
TRBJ2-7,.,TRBV5-4,.,TGTGCCAGCAGCTTGGAAGTGGCCCATCTATACGAGCAGTACTTC,CASSLEVAHLYEQYF
TRBJ1-5,many,TRBV18,.,TGTGCCAGCTCACTACAAAGCAATCAGCCCCAGCATTTT,CASSLQSNQPQHF
TRBJ2-5,.,TRBV5-1,TRBD2,TGCGCCAGCAGCCCCCGGCTAGCGGTATTGGAGACCCAGTACTTC,CASSPRLAVLETQYF
TRBJ2-5,.,TRBV11-2,TRBD2,TGTGCCAGCAGCTTAGGGCAGACTAGCGGGAGTGGAGAGACCCAGTACTTC,CASSLGQTSGSGETQYF
TRBJ2-3,many,TRBV20-1,.,TGCAGTGCTAGAGAGAGGGTTTCAAGAGGAGATACGCAGTATTTT,CSARERVSRGDTQYF
TRBJ2-3,many,TRBV3-1,.,TGTGCCAGCAGTCTGGGGACGTTTTCAGATACGCAGTATTTT,CASSLGTFSDTQYF
TRBJ2-3,few,TRBV18,TRBD1,TGTGCCAGCTCACACGGGACAGGAGTCACAGATACGCAGTATTTT,CASSHGTGVTDTQYF